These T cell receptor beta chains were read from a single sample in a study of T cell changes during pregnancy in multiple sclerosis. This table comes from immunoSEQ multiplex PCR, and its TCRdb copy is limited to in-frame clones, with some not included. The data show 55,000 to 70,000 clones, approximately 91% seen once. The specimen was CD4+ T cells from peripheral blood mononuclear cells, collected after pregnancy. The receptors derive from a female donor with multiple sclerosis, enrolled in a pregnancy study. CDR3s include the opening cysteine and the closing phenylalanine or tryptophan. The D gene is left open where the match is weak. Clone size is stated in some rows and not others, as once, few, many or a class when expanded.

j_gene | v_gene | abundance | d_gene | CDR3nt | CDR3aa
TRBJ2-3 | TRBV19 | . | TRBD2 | TGTGCCAGTAGTATGACTAGCGGCAGCACAGATACGCAGTATTTT | CASSMTSGSTDTQYF
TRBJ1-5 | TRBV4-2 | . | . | TGTGCCAGCAGCCAGGACTCCCCCTCGTCGCCGCCCCAGCATTTT | CASSQDSPSSPPQHF
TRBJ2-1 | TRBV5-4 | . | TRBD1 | TGTGCCAGCAGCTTGCCCTCGGGACAGGGGGCGAATCGCAATGAGCAGTTCTTC | CASSLPSGQGANRNEQFF
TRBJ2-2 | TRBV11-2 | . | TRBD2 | TGTGCCAGCAGCTCATCCCAACTAGCGGGGGGCCCGAACACCGGGGAGCTGTTTTTT | CASSSSQLAGGPNTGELFF
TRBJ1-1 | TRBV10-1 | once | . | TGCGCCAGCAGTGACAACATGAACACTGAAGCTTTCTTT | CASSDNMNTEAFF
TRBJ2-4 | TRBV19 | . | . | TGTGCCAGTAGTAGGCGGAGGGTAAGGGAAAACATTCAGTACTTC | CASSRRRVRENIQYF
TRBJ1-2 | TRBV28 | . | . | TGTGCCAGCAGTAGCCTTCCAGGGTATGGCTACACCTTC | CASSSLPGYGYTF
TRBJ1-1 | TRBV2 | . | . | TGTGCCAGCAGCTCTACCCGGGGGGCGCTGGATTTCTTT | CASSSTRGALDFF
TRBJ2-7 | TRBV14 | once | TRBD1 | TGTGCCAGCAGCCAACCCGGGACAGGGATGTACGAGCAGTACTTC | CASSQPGTGMYEQYF
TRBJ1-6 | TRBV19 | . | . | TGTGCCAGTAGTATTGAAGGGGATCTTTCACCCCTCCACTTT | CASSIEGDLSPLHF
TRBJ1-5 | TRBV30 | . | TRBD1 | TGTGCCTGCAATATGGGACAGGGAGGCAATCAGCCCCAGCATTTT | CACNMGQGGNQPQHF
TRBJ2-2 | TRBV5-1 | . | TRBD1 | TGCGCCAGCAGCTCTCAGACGGGACAGGGGGCCGGGGAGCTGTTTTTT | CASSSQTGQGAGELFF
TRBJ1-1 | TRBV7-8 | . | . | TGTGCCAGCAGCCGCCAGACAGGAAACACTGAAGCTTTCTTT | CASSRQTGNTEAFF
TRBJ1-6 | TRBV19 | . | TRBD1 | TGTGCCAGCAGATCCGGGACAGGGCATTCACCCCTCCACTTT | CASRSGTGHSPLHF
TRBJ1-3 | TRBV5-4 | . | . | TGTGCCAGCAGCGATACGGACAGACTCTCTGGAAACACCATATATTTT | CASSDTDRLSGNTIYF
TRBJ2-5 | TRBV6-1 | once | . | TGTGCCAGCAGTGAAGCGCTAACTAAAGAGACCCAGTACTTC | CASSEALTKETQYF
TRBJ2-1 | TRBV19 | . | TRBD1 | TGTGCCAGTAGGCCCAGGACAGGGGGGAACTACAATGAGCAGTTCTTC | CASRPRTGGNYNEQFF
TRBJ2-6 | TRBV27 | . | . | TGTGCCAGCAGTTACCAGTGGAGGGCCGACGACTCTGGGGCCAACGTCCTGACTTTC | CASSYQWRADDSGANVLTF
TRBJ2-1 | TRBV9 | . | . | TGTGCCAGCAGCCGCTCTTACCTACATGAGCAGTTCTTC | CASSRSYLHEQFF
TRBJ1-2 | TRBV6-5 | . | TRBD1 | TGTGCCAGCAGGCCGGGACAGGGGGCACTGGGTGGCTACACCTTC | CASRPGQGALGGYTF
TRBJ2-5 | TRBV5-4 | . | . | TGTGCCAGCAGCTTGTTGGAGGGGGAGACCCAGTACTTC | CASSLLEGETQYF
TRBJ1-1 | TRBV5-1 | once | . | TGCGCCAGCAGCTTGGTCCCTATGAACACTGAAGCTTTCTTT | CASSLVPMNTEAFF
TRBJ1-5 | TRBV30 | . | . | TGTGCCGCCTGCCAGGGGATCAATCAGCCCCAGCATTTT | CAACQGINQPQHF
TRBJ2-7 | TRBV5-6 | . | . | TGTGCCAGCAGCCCCTGGACAGCCCCTTACGAGCAGTACTTC | CASSPWTAPYEQYF
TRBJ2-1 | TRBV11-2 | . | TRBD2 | TGTGCCAGCAGCGCAACTAGCGGGAGTATCGTCTATGAGCAGTTCTTC | CASSATSGSIVYEQFF
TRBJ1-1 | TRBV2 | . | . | TGTGCCAGCAGTGGGACAGCCAACACTGAAGCTTTCTTT | CASSGTANTEAFF
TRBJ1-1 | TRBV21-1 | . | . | TGTGCCAGCAGCGTAACCGGGACAGTCGGAGGCACTGAAGCTTTCTTT | CASSVTGTVGGTEAFF
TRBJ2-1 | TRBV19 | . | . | TGTGCCAGTAGGAAAACAAGCTCCTACAATGAGCAGTTCTTC | CASRKTSSYNEQFF
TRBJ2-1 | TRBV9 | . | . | TGTGCCAGCAGCGCCCTCAGGGGTTTCGATGAGCAGTTCTTC | CASSALRGFDEQFF
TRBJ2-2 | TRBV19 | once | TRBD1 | TGTGCCAGTAGTCCGACAGGACAGGTTCGAACCGGGGAGCTGTTTTTT | CASSPTGQVRTGELFF
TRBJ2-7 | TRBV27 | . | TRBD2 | TGTGCCAGCAGTCGGACCGGGACTAGCGGGGGACTACGAGAGCAGTACTTC | CASSRTGTSGGLREQYF
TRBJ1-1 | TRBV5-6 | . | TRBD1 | TGTGCCAGCAGCAAGAGTCCCGGGACAGAGACGAACACTGAAGCTTTCTTT | CASSKSPGTETNTEAFF
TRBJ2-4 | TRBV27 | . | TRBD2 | TGTGCCAGCAGTTCAAATGCGGGAGCGGCCAAAAACATTCAGTACTTC | CASSSNAGAAKNIQYF
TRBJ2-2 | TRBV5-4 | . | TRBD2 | TGTGCCAGCAGCTTGGCTAGCGGGAGGAACACCGGGGAGCTGTTTTTT | CASSLASGRNTGELFF
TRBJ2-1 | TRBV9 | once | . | TGTGCCAGCAGCGTAGTAGGAGCGGATTACAATGAGCAGTTCTTC | CASSVVGADYNEQFF
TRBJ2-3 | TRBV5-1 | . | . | TGCGCCAGCAGCTTGGACGGTGCCATTAGCACAGATACGCAGTATTTT | CASSLDGAISTDTQYF
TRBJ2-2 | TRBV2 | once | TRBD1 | TGTGCCAGCAGGGCTGACAGGGCGAGCGGGGAGCTGTTTTTT | CASRADRASGELFF
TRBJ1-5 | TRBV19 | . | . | TGTGCCAGTAGTATATCCGCCCGGGAGCCCCAGCATTTT | CASSISAREPQHF
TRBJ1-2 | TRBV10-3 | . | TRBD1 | TGTGCCATCAGTGAGCCTACGGAAGGGGGCCACTATGGCTACACCTTC | CAISEPTEGGHYGYTF
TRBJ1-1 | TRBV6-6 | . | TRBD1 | TGTGCCAGCACTTTACAGGGGATGAGAACTGAAGCTTTCTTT | CASTLQGMRTEAFF
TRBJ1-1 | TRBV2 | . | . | TGTGCCAGCAGCCGCGACATGAACACTGAAGCTTTCTTT | CASSRDMNTEAFF
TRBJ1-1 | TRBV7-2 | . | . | TGTGCCAGCAGCTTAACGAGGACAGACCGCACTGAAGCTTTCTTT | CASSLTRTDRTEAFF
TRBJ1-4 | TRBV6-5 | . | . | TGTGCCAGCAGTCCGCGGGGAAATGAAAAACTGTTTTTT | CASSPRGNEKLFF
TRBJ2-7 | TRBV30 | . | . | TGTGCCTGGAGTGTATTGGGTTCGGGTGAGCAGTACTTC | CAWSVLGSGEQYF
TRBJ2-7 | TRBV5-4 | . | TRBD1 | TGTGCCAGCAGCTCGTTATTGACAGGGGGACCCTACGAGCAGTACTTC | CASSSLLTGGPYEQYF
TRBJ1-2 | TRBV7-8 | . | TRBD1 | TGTGCCAGCAGCTTGACAGGGAAGACTAACTATGGCTACACCTTC | CASSLTGKTNYGYTF
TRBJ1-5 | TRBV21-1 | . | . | TGTGCCAGCAGCAAAAGGGGCCACCGTGAAAAGCCCCAGCATTTT | CASSKRGHREKPQHF
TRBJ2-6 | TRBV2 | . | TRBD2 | TGTGCCAGGAGCCCGGGAGGCCCCGCCCGCGGGGCCAACGTCCTGACTTTC | CARSPGGPARGANVLTF